Below, 15 T cell receptor beta chains from the same sample are listed, as sequenced in a study of type 1 and type 2 diabetes patients. The PCR template was genomic DNA. Multiplex PCR with 30 forward and 13 reverse primers amplified the TCR beta CDR3. TCRdb itself ran the multiplex PCR reads through MiXCR, one entry per CDR3 protein. The sample consists of under 300,000 distinct CDR3 sequences, approximately 45% of them appearing once. The material sequenced was peripheral blood mononuclear cells (PBMCs). The receptors come from a man aged 18 to 29 with type 2 diabetes.

This clonotype has at least ten counts. V gene TRBV2 combines with J gene TRBJ2-1; D is unclear. The CDR3 has 11 residues. Germline V gene lookup returns CDR1 SNHLY and CDR2 FYNNEI. Trimming cost V 6 bases and J 10 bases, with 10 bases left between them. CDR3 DNA sequence: TGTGCCAGCAGGGATTATTGGGAGCAGTTCTTC. This codes for CASRDYWEQFF.

This clonotype was seen only a few times. The rearrangement uses TRBV30 and TRBJ2-7, with TRBD1 matching over 10 bases. J lost 6 bases, V lost 4 bases, and 9 bases had no gene match. CDR1 and CDR2 (germline): GTSNPN, SVGIG (reference sequence). This CDR3 has 14 amino acids. CDR3 DNA: TGTGCCTGGAAGTACGGGACAGGGGTCGGCGAGCAGTACTTC. Encoded protein: CAWKYGTGVGEQYF.

A few counts support this clonotype. The rearrangement uses TRBV4-1 and TRBJ2-1, with 8 bases fitting TRBD1. CDR1 MGHRA and CDR2 YSYEKL come from the germline V gene. The length of the CDR3 is 18 residues. The V segment lost 2 bases and the J segment 6 bases; nucleotides outside the gene matches: 15. CDR3 in DNA: TGCGCCAGCAGCCAACATCAGGGGGCGGTTATTGGGATCAATGAGCAGTTCTTC. Its translation is CASSQHQGAVIGINEQFF.

Only a few counts were recorded for this clonotype. V is TRBV15 and J is TRBJ2-3; D is undetermined. This CDR3 contains 15 residues. Trimming pared 0 bases from V and 0 bases from J, leaving 7 bases between. CDR1 LNHNV and CDR2 YYDKDF come from the germline V gene (reference sequence). As DNA, the CDR3 is TGTGCCACCAGCAGAGAAAGTACTAGCACAGATACGCAGTATTTT. Its protein is CATSRESTSTDTQYF.

This clonotype was counted a few times. V and J are TRBV6-1 and TRBJ2-7; TRBD1 matches 9 bases. The CDR3 covers 14 residues. Germline V gives CDR1 MNHNS, CDR2 SASEGT. After removal of 6 bases from V and 3 bases from J, the junction contained 6 bases not matched to a gene. Here the CDR3 reads CASRVTGGDYEQYF. For the CDR3, the DNA is TGTGCCAGCAGAGTGACAGGGGGGGACTACGAGCAGTACTTC.

This clonotype was counted a single time. This rearrangement joins TRBV18 to TRBJ1-2; D ambiguous. The V end lost 6 bases, the J end lost 6 bases, and 14 bases lay between the germline ends. Germline assignment: CDR1 KGHSH and CDR2 LQKENI. This CDR3 is built from 13 residues. As DNA, the CDR3 is TGTGCCAGCTCCCCGGAAATTGGGGATGGCTACACCTTC. Amino acids: CASSPEIGDGYTF.

V usage is TRBV10-2 and J usage is TRBJ2-1, with 15 bases matching TRBD2. CDR3 length: 16 residues. Germline V gene lookup returns CDR1 WSHSY and CDR2 SAAADI. Trimming cost V 7 bases and J 4 bases; bases outside gene matches: 5. The chain's CDR3 is CASIGLAGGPYNEQFF. The DNA of the CDR3 is TGCGCCAGCATTGGACTAGCGGGGGGGCCTTACAATGAGCAGTTCTTC.

This clonotype has just a few counts. The rearrangement uses TRBV29-1 and TRBJ1-2; D gene unclear. This CDR3 contains 11 residues. Germline V gives CDR1 SQVTM, CDR2 ANQGSEA. V lost 2 bases and J lost 0, with 1 base in between. CDR3 nucleotides: TGCAGCGTTGAATCTAACTATGGCTACACCTTC. Amino acids: CSVESNYGYTF.

Only a few counts were recorded for this clonotype. The chain recombines TRBV20-1 with TRBJ2-7, with no clear D. The germline V gene encodes CDR1 DFQATT and CDR2 SNEGSKA (reference sequence). Trimming took 5 bases from V and 6 from J, leaving 20 bases between them. The CDR3 loop spans 14 amino acids. CDR3 DNA sequence: TGCAGTGCTTCCAGACTCCGCCAATTTGGCGAGCAGTACTTC. The encoded protein is CSASRLRQFGEQYF.

The chain combines TRBV28 with TRBJ1-5; TRBD1 aligns across 9 bases. From germline, CDR1 is MDHEN and CDR2 SYDVKM. J lost 2 bases, V lost 6 bases, and 5 bases had no gene match. This CDR3 contains 15 residues. CDR3 coding DNA: TGTGCCAGCAGGGGGGACAGGGTAGGCAATCAGCCCCAGCATTTT. Protein product: CASRGDRVGNQPQHF. The full variable domain, completed using reference TRBV28 and TRBJ1-5, is DVKVTQSSRYLVKRTGEKVFLECVQDMDHENMFWYRQDPGLGLRLIYFSYDVKMKEKGDIPEGYSVSREKKERFSLILESASTNQTSMYLCASRGDRVGNQPQHFGDGTRLSIL.

V gene TRBV20-1 combines with J gene TRBJ1-4; possibly TRBD1 for D (5 bases). Deletions cut 5 bases from V and 6 bases from J, with 19 bases between. The CDR3 spans 15 residues. Germline CDR1 reads DFQATT; CDR2 reads SNEGSKA (reference sequence). Written as DNA, the CDR3 is TGCAGTGCTTCTCGTTTTACAGGAGGGGATGAAAAACTGTTTTTT. Its protein is CSASRFTGGDEKLFF.

This clonotype was counted a single time. V gene TRBV7-2 combines with J gene TRBJ2-6, with TRBD2 matching 14 bases. With V trimmed by 5 bases and J by 4 bases, 7 bases remained unmatched. The CDR3 is 18 residues long. Germline V gives CDR1 SGHTA, CDR2 FQGNSA. In DNA, the CDR3 is TGTGCCAGCAGCCAGACTAGCGGGAGGGCGTCCGGGGCCAACGTCCTGACTTTC. Its protein product is CASSQTSGRASGANVLTF.

This clonotype came up many times. In DNA form, the CDR3 reads TGTGCCAGCAGCTCTGGGGCCAACGTCCTGACTTTC. This codes for CASSSGANVLTF. The V and J genes are TRBV2 and TRBJ2-6, with D hard to call. This CDR3 region has 12 residues. Germline V CDR1 and CDR2: SNHLY, FYNNEI. Trimming took off 6 bases at V and 0 bases at J, with 0 bases between the two ends.

This clonotype was counted between two and nine times. The chain combines TRBV7-3 with TRBJ2-1; D not certain. The CDR3 totals 13 residues. CDR1 and CDR2 from the germline V gene are SGHTA and FQGTGA. The V end lost 3 bases, the J end lost 6 bases, and 9 bases lay between the germline ends. CDR3 coding DNA: TGTGCCAGCAGCTTTACCGCTATCAATGAGCAGTTCTTC. Protein product: CASSFTAINEQFF.

This clonotype was detected a few times. The chain links TRBV27 to TRBJ1-1; TRBD1 matches 8 bases. The CDR3 has 14 amino acids. Germline CDR1 is MNHEY and CDR2 is SMNVEV (reference sequence). Losses at the gene ends were 0 bases for V and 5 bases for J; bases not matched to a gene: 2. The CDR3 nucleotides read TGTGCCAGCAGTTTATCCAGGGGGCGGACTGAAGCTTTCTTT. Translated: CASSLSRGRTEAFF.